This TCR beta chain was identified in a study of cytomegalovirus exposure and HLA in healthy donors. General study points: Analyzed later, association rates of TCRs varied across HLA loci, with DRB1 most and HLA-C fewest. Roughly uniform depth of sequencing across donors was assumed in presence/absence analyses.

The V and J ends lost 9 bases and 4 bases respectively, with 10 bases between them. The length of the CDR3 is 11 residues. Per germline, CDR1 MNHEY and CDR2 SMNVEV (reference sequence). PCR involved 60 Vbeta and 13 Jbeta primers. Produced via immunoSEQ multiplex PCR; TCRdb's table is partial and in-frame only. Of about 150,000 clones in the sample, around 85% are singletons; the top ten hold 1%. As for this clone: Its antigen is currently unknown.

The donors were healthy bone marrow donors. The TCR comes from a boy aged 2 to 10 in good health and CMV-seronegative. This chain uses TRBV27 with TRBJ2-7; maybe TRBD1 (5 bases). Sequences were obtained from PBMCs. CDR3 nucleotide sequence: TGTGCCAGTAAAAGGGGTTACGAGCAGTACTTC. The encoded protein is CASKRGYEQYF.